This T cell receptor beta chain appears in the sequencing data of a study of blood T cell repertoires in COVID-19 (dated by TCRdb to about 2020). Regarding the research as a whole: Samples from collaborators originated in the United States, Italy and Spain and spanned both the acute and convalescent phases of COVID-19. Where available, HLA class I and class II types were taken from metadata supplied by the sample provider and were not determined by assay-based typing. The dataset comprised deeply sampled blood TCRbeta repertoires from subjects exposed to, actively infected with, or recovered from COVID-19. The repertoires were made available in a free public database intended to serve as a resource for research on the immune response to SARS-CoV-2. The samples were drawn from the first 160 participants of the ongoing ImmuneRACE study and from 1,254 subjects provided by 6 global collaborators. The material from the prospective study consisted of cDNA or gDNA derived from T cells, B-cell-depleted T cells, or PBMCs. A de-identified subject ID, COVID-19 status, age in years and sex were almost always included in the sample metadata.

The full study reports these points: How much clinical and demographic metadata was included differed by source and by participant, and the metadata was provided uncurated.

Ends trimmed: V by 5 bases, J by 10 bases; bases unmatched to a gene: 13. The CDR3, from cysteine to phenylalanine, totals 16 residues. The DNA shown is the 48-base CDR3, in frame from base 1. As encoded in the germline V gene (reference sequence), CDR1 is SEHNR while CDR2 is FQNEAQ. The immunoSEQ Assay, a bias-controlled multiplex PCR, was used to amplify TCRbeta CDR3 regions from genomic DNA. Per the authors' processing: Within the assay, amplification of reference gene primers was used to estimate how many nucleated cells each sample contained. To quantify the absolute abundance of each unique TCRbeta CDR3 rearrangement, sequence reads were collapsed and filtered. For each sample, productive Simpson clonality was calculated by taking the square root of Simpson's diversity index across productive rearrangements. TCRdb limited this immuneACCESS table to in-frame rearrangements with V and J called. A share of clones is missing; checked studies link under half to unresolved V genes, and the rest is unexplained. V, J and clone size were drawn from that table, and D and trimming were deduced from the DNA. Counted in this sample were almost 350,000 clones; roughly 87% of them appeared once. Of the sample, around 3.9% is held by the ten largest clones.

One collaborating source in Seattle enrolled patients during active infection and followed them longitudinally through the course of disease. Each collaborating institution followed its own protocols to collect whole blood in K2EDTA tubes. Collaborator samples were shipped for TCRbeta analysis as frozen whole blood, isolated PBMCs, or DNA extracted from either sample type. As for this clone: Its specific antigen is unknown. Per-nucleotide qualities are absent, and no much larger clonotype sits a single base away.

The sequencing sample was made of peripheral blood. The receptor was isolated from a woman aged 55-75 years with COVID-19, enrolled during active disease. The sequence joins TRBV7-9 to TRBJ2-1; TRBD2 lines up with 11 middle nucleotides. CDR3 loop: CASSQKLAGAPGEQFF. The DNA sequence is TGTGCCAGCAGCCAAAAACTAGCGGGGGCCCCGGGGGAGCAGTTCTTC.